The 29 T cell receptor beta chains in this list originate from one sample, sequenced in a study of early T cells in non-severe SARS-CoV-2 infection. Each CDR3 protein gets one entry after TCRdb re-called the 5' RACE reads with MiXCR. The repertoire has about 35,000 distinct CDR3 sequences, 4% to 5% of them found once; the top ten carry approximately 7.5%. Source material: whole blood. The receptors shown here come from an adult who was a healthcare worker with PCR-confirmed SARS-CoV-2 infection or an uninfected control (not recorded which).

This clonotype came up many times. The gene calls are TRBV11-2 and TRBJ2-1; no firm D call. Germline CDR1 reads SGHAT; CDR2 reads FQNNGV. The CDR3 has 13 amino acids. The V and J ends lost 3 bases and 8 bases respectively, with 11 bases between them. The CDR3 region is CASSFHIGYEQFF. The CDR3 DNA reads TGTGCCAGCAGCTTCCACATCGGCTATGAGCAGTTCTTC.

There are a few counts of this clonotype. The rearrangement joins TRBV12-3 or TRBV12-4 to TRBJ1-1; D not certain. CDR3 size: 13 residues. The germline V and J ends were trimmed by 1 base and 6 bases, with 9 bases remaining between them. Here the CDR3 reads CASSLVWLAEAFF. The DNA for the CDR3 is TGTGCCAGCAGTTTAGTGTGGTTGGCTGAAGCTTTCTTT.

This clonotype was seen many times. The V and J genes are TRBV5-1 and TRBJ2-2; TRBD1 agrees at 7 bases. Germline V gene sequence: CDR1 SGHRS, CDR2 YFSETQ. The V segment lost 4 bases and the J segment 4 bases; nucleotides outside the gene matches: 7. The CDR3 extends over 15 amino acids. The CDR3 region has the DNA TGCGCCAGCAGCAGAGGGGGCGCCGGCACCGGGGAGCTGTTTTTT. Translated: CASSRGGAGTGELFF.

This clonotype occurred many times. The chain recombines TRBV6-5 with TRBJ2-7; 7 bases are shared with TRBD2. The CDR3 totals 13 residues. Germline values: CDR1 MNHEY, CDR2 SVGAGI. The junction had 4 bases not matched to a gene; V was cut back by 6 bases and J by 2 bases. The CDR3 bases are TGTGCCAGCAGGAACGGGGGGACCTACGAGCAGTACTTC. Its protein is CASRNGGTYEQYF.

This clonotype has only a few counts. The genes are TRBV7-2 and TRBJ1-2, with 7 bases matching TRBD1. The CDR3 extends over 14 amino acids. Trimming at V came to 1 base and at J to 4 bases, leaving 3 bases not matched to a gene. Germline values: CDR1 SGHTA, CDR2 FQGNSA. The DNA for the CDR3 is TGTGCCAGCAGCTTAGACCGGGACAGCTATGGCTACACCTTC. Translating it yields CASSLDRDSYGYTF. Using reference TRBV7-2 and TRBJ1-2 for the parts outside the CDR3, the full variable domain is GAGVSQSPSNKVTEKGKDVELRCDPISGHTALYWYRQSLGQGLEFLIYFQGNSAPDKSGLPSDRFSAERTGGSVSTLTIQRTQQEDSAVYLCASSLDRDSYGYTFGSGTRLTVV.

This clonotype has ten or more counts. CDR3: CASSPRLAGGNNEQFF. The CDR3 DNA follows: TGTGCCAGCAGCCCAAGACTAGCGGGGGGGAACAATGAGCAGTTCTTC. The chain employs TRBV7-2 and TRBJ2-1, with 14 bases aligning to TRBD2. The germline V gene encodes CDR1 SGHTA and CDR2 FQGNSA. The CDR3 runs to 16 residues. The J segment lost 5 bases and the V segment lost 5 bases, leaving 5 bases of the junction unmatched.

The table lists this clonotype with many counts. The CDR3, as DNA: TGTGCCAGCAGCCCAGGACCAGGGCGAAATGAGCAGTTCTTC. Encoded protein: CASSPGPGRNEQFF. V is TRBV12-3 or TRBV12-4 and J is TRBJ2-1, with D possibly being TRBD1 (5 bases). The CDR3 consists of 14 residues. V was shortened by 6 bases and J by 7 bases, with 16 bases between the two germline ends.

The V call is TRBV3-1, the J call TRBJ2-5, with D possibly being TRBD2 (6 bases). Germline CDR1 LGHDT, CDR2 YNNKEL (reference sequence). Trimming pared 1 base from V and 2 bases from J, leaving 8 bases between. This CDR3 region has 14 residues. The CDR3 DNA sequence: TGTGCCAGCAGCCAAGTGGGACTGCAAGAGACCCAGTACTTC. As protein: CASSQVGLQETQYF.

The chain carries TRBV21-1 and TRBJ2-3; the table gives TRBD2 as D, unverified against the DNA. TRBV21-1 corresponds to a pseudogene. The CDR3 runs 13 residues. Written as DNA, the CDR3 is TGTGCCAGCAGAAGACTAGAGAGGGGTACGCAGTATTTT. It yields the protein CASRRLERGTQYF.

Only a few counts were recorded for this clonotype. The chain couples TRBV5-1 to TRBJ2-3; D is unresolved. The CDR3 sequence is 14 residues long. V lost 4 bases to trimming and J lost 5 bases, with 14 bases between them. Per germline, CDR1 SGHRS and CDR2 YFSETQ. CDR3 protein: CASSPHGSKDTQYF. Here the CDR3 DNA reads TGCGCCAGCAGCCCGCATGGGTCTAAAGATACGCAGTATTTT.

This clonotype was found many times. The V and J genes are TRBV5-1 and TRBJ1-1; D remains unclear. CDR1 is SGHRS and CDR2 is YFSETQ in the germline V gene. V lost 1 base and J 2 bases, leaving 9 bases between the germline ends. The CDR3 has 14 residues. CDR3 coding DNA: TGCGCCAGCAGCTTGTTTTCTGTAAACACTGAAGCTTTCTTT. Translated, it gives CASSLFSVNTEAFF.

The sample holds a few counts of this clonotype. The chain is built from TRBV4-3 and TRBJ2-3; TRBD2 agrees at 8 bases. The CDR3 is 17 residues long. The V gene's germline CDR1 is LGHNA and CDR2 YSLEER. J was trimmed by 4 bases and V by 0 bases; bases with no gene match: 9. CDR3 sequence (DNA): TGCGCCAGCAGCCAAGATTTAAGGACTAGCAGGGCAGATACGCAGTATTTT. It specifies CASSQDLRTSRADTQYF.

V usage is TRBV7-2 and J usage is TRBJ1-1; the D is unclear. The CDR3 contains 13 residues. V lost 5 bases and J 2 bases, leaving 9 bases between the germline ends. CDR1 is SGHTA, CDR2 FQGNSA, per germline. The CDR3: CASSPRVNTEAFF. The CDR3 nucleotides read TGTGCCAGCAGCCCGAGAGTTAACACTGAAGCTTTCTTT.

This clonotype was found a few times. This rearrangement joins TRBV9 to TRBJ2-2; TRBD1 agrees at 10 bases. The CDR3 extends over 15 amino acids. V shed 5 bases, J shed 3 bases, and the junction held 4 bases outside the gene matches. Germline V gives CDR1 SGDLS, CDR2 YYNGEE. The CDR3 sequence: CASSDRGHDTGELFF. The CDR3, as DNA: TGTGCCAGCAGTGACAGGGGGCACGACACCGGGGAGCTGTTTTTT. The full variable domain, rest sourced from reference TRBV9 and TRBJ2-2, is DSGVTQTPKHLITATGQRVTLRCSPRSGDLSVYWYQQSLDQGLQFLIQYYNGEERAKGNILERFSAQQFPDLHSELNLSSLELGDSALYFCASSDRGHDTGELFFGEGSRLTVL.

This clonotype was seen many times. V and J are TRBV6-1 and TRBJ2-2; 8 bases are a match to TRBD1. CDR3 length equals 14 residues. The germline gives CDR1 MNHNS, CDR2 SASEGT. Trimming cost V 8 bases and J 1 base; bases outside gene matches: 3. DNA of the CDR3: TGTGCCAGCCAACAGGGGGGGAACACCGGGGAGCTGTTTTTT. This codes for CASQQGGNTGELFF.

As for this clonotype: This may stem from a read error, because a much larger clone lies one nucleotide away. The rearrangement uses TRBV28 and TRBJ1-5; D gene uncertain. Trimming took 6 bases from V and 5 from J, leaving 5 bases between them. Germline assignment: CDR1 MDHEN and CDR2 SYDVKM. CDR3 length equals 11 residues. The CDR3 region has the DNA TGTGCCAGCAGATCGTATCAGCCCCAGCATTTT. Amino acids: CASRSYQPQHF.

This clonotype was counted at least ten times. The chain links TRBV29-1 to TRBJ2-3; D is undetermined. The germline V gene encodes CDR1 SQVTM and CDR2 ANQGSEA. V was pared by 2 bases and J by 5 bases, with 11 bases between. The CDR3 is 13 amino acids. The CDR3 bases are TGCAGCGTTGAATTGCAGGTACAAGATACGCAGTATTTT. Amino acids: CSVELQVQDTQYF.

The V call is TRBV12-3 or TRBV12-4, the J call TRBJ2-3; TRBD2 aligns across 9 bases. CDR3 length: 14 amino acids. Trimming cost V 6 bases and J 1 base; bases outside gene matches: 2. The CDR3 here is CASRSSGGTDTQYF. The CDR3 DNA reads as TGTGCCAGCAGATCTAGCGGGGGCACAGATACGCAGTATTTT.

This clonotype was recorded at least ten times. This rearrangement joins TRBV5-1 to TRBJ2-7, with D perhaps TRBD1 (5 bases). Germline V gives CDR1 SGHRS, CDR2 YFSETQ. CDR3 length: 15 residues. Trimming pared 0 bases from V and 3 bases from J, leaving 13 bases between. Here the CDR3 DNA reads TGCGCCAGCAGCTTGGACGGCAGGGTTCTCTACGAGCAGTACTTC. Translation gives CASSLDGRVLYEQYF.

This clonotype showed up many times. The V gene is TRBV7-9, the J gene TRBJ2-7; D remains ambiguous. The CDR3 extends over 11 amino acids. Per germline, CDR1 SEHNR and CDR2 FQNEAQ (reference sequence). V dropped 5 bases and J dropped 3 bases, with 5 bases sitting between them. In DNA, the CDR3 is TGTGCCAGCAGCGCGTTCTACGAGCAGTACTTC. This translates into CASSAFYEQYF.

This clonotype was detected ten times or more. The rearrangement uses TRBV28 and TRBJ2-7; TRBD2 matches at 7 bases. Germline-derived CDR1 and CDR2 are MDHEN and SYDVKM. The CDR3 is made up of 16 amino acids. Trimming took 0 bases from V and 0 from J; bases not matched to a gene: 5. The CDR3 nucleotides are TGTGCCAGCAGTTTATGGCAGGGAGGGCCCTCCTACGAGCAGTACTTC. Translating it yields CASSLWQGGPSYEQYF.

This clonotype showed up many times. The chain employs TRBV2 and TRBJ2-3; TRBD1 agrees at 7 bases. The V gene end was trimmed by 7 bases and the J gene end by 1 base; junction bases not matched to a gene: 8. CDR3 size: 15 residues. Looked up from germline, CDR1 is SNHLY and CDR2 is FYNNEI. CDR3 bases: TGTGCCAGCAAGGGTGCTGGACAGGGCACAGATACGCAGTATTTT. Translation: CASKGAGQGTDTQYF.

This clonotype was detected many times. The gene calls are TRBV30 and TRBJ2-3, with unresolved D. This CDR3 is built from 12 residues. The germline V gene has CDR1 GTSNPN and CDR2 SVGIG (reference sequence). Trimming took 0 bases from V and 6 from J, leaving 7 bases between them. This CDR3 is CAWSVARDTQYF. The CDR3, as DNA: TGTGCCTGGAGTGTAGCTCGGGATACGCAGTATTTT.

This clonotype was seen at least ten times. The genes are TRBV2 and TRBJ2-4, with D perhaps matching TRBD2 (6 bases). Germline V gene sequence: CDR1 SNHLY, CDR2 FYNNEI. The CDR3 has 13 amino acids. With 7 bases removed from V and 8 bases from J, the gap between germline ends came to 15 bases. The CDR3 coding sequence is TGTGCCAGCACCGAGAGCGGGTTAGACATTCAGTACTTC. It specifies CASTESGLDIQYF.

This clonotype was seen ten or more times. The chain combines TRBV4-2 with TRBJ1-2; 7 nucleotides line up with TRBD1. The J segment lost 5 bases and the V segment lost 7 bases, leaving 16 bases of the junction unmatched. The germline gives CDR1 LGHNA, CDR2 YNFKEQ. This CDR3 comprises 16 residues. CDR3 DNA sequence: TGTGCCAGCACGGGACATCAGGGGGTTCAGGTTTATGGCTACACCTTC. Translated: CASTGHQGVQVYGYTF.

V usage is TRBV6-1 and J usage is TRBJ2-3; tentatively, D is TRBD2 (6 bases). Trimming took off 6 bases at V and 6 bases at J, with 10 bases between the two ends. The germline CDR1 and CDR2 sequences are MNHNS and SASEGT. The CDR3 is 12 residues long. The CDR3 region has the DNA TGTGCCAGCAGGGAGGAGGGGGATACGCAGTATTTT. Encoded protein: CASREEGDTQYF.

This clonotype was detected many times. The chain carries TRBV5-4 and TRBJ1-2; maybe TRBD1 (5 bases). The germline CDR1 and CDR2 sequences are SGHNT and YYREEE (reference sequence). V shed 4 bases and J shed 2 bases, with 9 bases lying between them. The CDR3 length is 13 residues. Written as DNA, the CDR3 is TGTGCCAGCAGCCCGCGGGACAACTATGGCTACACCTTC. It codes for CASSPRDNYGYTF.

The chain employs TRBV9 and TRBJ1-1, with 11 bases matching TRBD1. V trimming: 4 bases; J trimming: 1 base; junction bases outside the gene matches: 3. Germline V lookup: CDR1 SGDLS, CDR2 YYNGEE. This CDR3 comprises 15 residues. The CDR3 region has the DNA TGTGCCAGCAGCTCCGGACAGGGGGCGAACACTGAAGCTTTCTTT. Amino acid sequence: CASSSGQGANTEAFF.

This clonotype occurred many times. The gene calls are TRBV7-2 and TRBJ2-1; 12 bases align to TRBD2. CDR3 length: 15 residues. V lost 3 bases to trimming and J lost 7 bases; unmatched junction nucleotides: 4. Germline values: CDR1 SGHTA, CDR2 FQGNSA. The DNA of the CDR3 is TGTGCCAGCAGCTTCCGACTAGCGGGGGTGAATGAGCAGTTCTTC. It translates to CASSFRLAGVNEQFF.